One and the same sample provided the 30 T cell receptor beta chains below, sequenced in a study of response to subunit inactivated influenza vaccine. TCRdb redid the calling of the RT-PCR reads with MiXCR, one entry per CDR3 protein. Of under 200,000 distinct CDR3 sequences in the sample, approximately 12% are singletons; the top ten hold 29%. These data are also associated with another study on T cells expressing NK-cell markers. That paper states: Libraries used 5'RACE template switching adding universal primer site and UMIs.

The sequences come from CD8+ T cells sorted from PBMCs, collected roughly 12 days after vaccination. These receptors all come from a man over 45 who received an inactivated influenza vaccine.

The chain couples TRBV5-1 to TRBJ2-7, with a weak D call TRBD2 (6 bases). The V end was cut by 1 base, the J end by 5 bases, with 16 bases between. Per the germline V gene, CDR1 is SGHRS and CDR2 is YFSETQ. CDR3 length equals 15 residues. Here the CDR3 reads CASSLWGGRIDEQYF. CDR3 DNA: TGCGCCAGCAGCTTGTGGGGTGGGAGGATAGACGAGCAGTACTTC.

In this sample, this clonotype turned up many times. The chain couples TRBV5-1 to TRBJ2-1; TRBD2 matches 15 bases. This CDR3 spans 15 amino acids. CDR1 is SGHRS and CDR2 is YFSETQ in the germline V gene. Trimming removed 7 bases from V and 9 bases from J; junction bases left unmatched: 8. CDR3 residues: CASDSGLAGGLEQFF. The CDR3 nucleotides read TGCGCCAGCGACTCCGGACTAGCGGGGGGGCTTGAGCAGTTCTTC.

The table lists this clonotype with a few counts. The rearrangement joins TRBV18 to TRBJ2-5, with no clear D. This CDR3 contains 14 residues. V was clipped by 2 bases and J by 0 bases, with 7 bases between them. Germline V CDR1 and CDR2: KGHSH, LQKENI. The CDR3 DNA follows: TGTGCCAGCTCACCAACACAGAACCAAGAGACCCAGTACTTC. Protein sequence: CASSPTQNQETQYF.

The chain links TRBV29-1 to TRBJ2-7; possible D gene TRBD2, 6 bases. The CDR3 loop spans 13 amino acids. The germline V and J ends were trimmed by 4 bases and 6 bases, with 16 bases remaining between them. Germline V gene lookup returns CDR1 SQVTM and CDR2 ANQGSEA. Here the CDR3 DNA reads TGCAGCGTTGGGCGCGGGATATCAGCCGAGCAGTACTTC. Translating it yields CSVGRGISAEQYF.

This chain joins TRBV28 and TRBJ2-5; a weak D match, TRBD2 (5 bases). Germline V lookup: CDR1 MDHEN, CDR2 SYDVKM. This CDR3 is 16 amino acids long. V was pared by 2 bases and J by 5 bases, with 18 bases between. CDR3 sequence (DNA): TGTGCCAGCAGTTTACGACGCGGGTGGGCCTTTGAGACCCAGTACTTC. Its translation: CASSLRRGWAFETQYF.

A note on this clonotype: At one boundary the junction diverges from the germline segment, which might be a read error. The chain recombines TRBV6-1 with TRBJ2-7; TRBD2 agrees at 7 bases. Germline values: CDR1 MNHNS, CDR2 SASEGT. The CDR3 totals 14 residues. The CDR3 reads CASSQAGNSYEQYF. The CDR3 coding sequence is TGTGCCAGCAGTCAAGCGGGAAACTCCTACGAGCAGTACTTC.

The chain uses TRBV11-2 and TRBJ2-5; TRBD2 aligns across 9 bases. There are 17 residues in the CDR3. V shed 5 bases and J 5 bases; nucleotides not matched to a gene: 15. Germline V gives CDR1 SGHAT, CDR2 FQNNGV. CDR3 DNA sequence: TGTGCCAGCAGCCAATGGGGTGCGGGGGGGCCGCTGGAGACCCAGTACTTC. Protein: CASSQWGAGGPLETQYF.

This sequence joins TRBV14 and TRBJ2-1; D ambiguous. V was pared by 9 bases and J by 0 bases, with 9 bases between. The germline gives CDR1 SGHDN, CDR2 FVKESK. This CDR3 comprises 13 residues. The CDR3 protein is CASTRSSYNEQFF. CDR3 DNA: TGTGCCAGTACAAGGAGCTCCTACAATGAGCAGTTCTTC.

This clonotype appeared a few times. The chain employs TRBV28 and TRBJ1-5, with 10 nucleotides matching TRBD1. Germline V gene data show CDR1 as MDHEN and CDR2 as SYDVKM. The CDR3 sequence is 17 residues long. V was pared by 3 bases and J by 4 bases, with 9 bases of the junction left unmatched. CDR3 bases: TGTGCCAGCAGTTTTGCCCCCGGGACAGGGGAGAATCAGCCCCAGCATTTT. Translated: CASSFAPGTGENQPQHF.

This clonotype was counted only a few times. CDR3 sequence reads: CASNWGGGTGELFF. In DNA, the CDR3 is TGTGCCAGCAATTGGGGGGGCGGCACCGGGGAGCTGTTTTTT. The chain is built from TRBV27 and TRBJ2-2, with D perhaps TRBD2 (7 bases). Trimming stripped 7 bases from V and 4 bases from J, with 13 bases between. The CDR3 is 14 amino acids. The germline CDR1 and CDR2 sequences are MNHEY and SMNVEV (reference sequence).

The chain carries TRBV7-6 and TRBJ2-7; 7 bases are shared with TRBD1. The CDR3 runs 14 residues. Germline V gene data show CDR1 as SGHVS and CDR2 as FNYEAQ. Losses at the gene ends were 5 bases for V and 0 bases for J; bases not matched to a gene: 4. The CDR3 is CASSEGTASYEQYF. The DNA for the CDR3 is TGTGCCAGCAGCGAGGGGACAGCCTCCTACGAGCAGTACTTC.

The chain links TRBV15 to TRBJ2-7, with D perhaps matching TRBD1 or TRBD2 (5 bases each). The V gene lost 2 bases and the J gene lost 3 bases, with 17 bases spanning the gap. CDR3 length equals 16 residues. Germline CDR1 LNHNV, CDR2 YYDKDF (reference sequence). This CDR3 is CATSRSTWGFVYEQYF. The DNA for the CDR3 is TGTGCCACCAGCAGATCAACGTGGGGGTTCGTCTACGAGCAGTACTTC.

This clonotype was observed at least ten times. The chain recombines TRBV28 with TRBJ2-3; the D gene is possibly TRBD2 (5 bases). This CDR3 spans 15 amino acids. CDR1 and CDR2 from the germline V gene are MDHEN and SYDVKM. V was trimmed by 3 bases and J by 1 base, leaving 11 bases between them. CDR3 DNA: TGTGCCAGCAGTTTTTCCTTCGGGGGCACAGATACGCAGTATTTT. Protein: CASSFSFGGTDTQYF. The full variable domain, its missing parts supplied by reference TRBV28 and TRBJ2-3, is DVKVTQSSRYLVKRTGEKVFLECVQDMDHENMFWYRQDPGLGLRLIYFSYDVKMKEKGDIPEGYSVSREKKERFSLILESASTNQTSMYLCASSFSFGGTDTQYFGPGTRLTVL.

This clonotype was recorded at least ten times. The CDR3 DNA sequence: TGTGCCAGCAGTTTAGACGCAGCTAACTATGGCTACACCTTC. This gives the protein CASSLDAANYGYTF. This chain joins TRBV28 and TRBJ1-2; D is undetermined. The V gene lost 2 bases and the J gene lost 0 bases, with 7 bases spanning the gap. The germline CDR1 and CDR2 sequences are MDHEN and SYDVKM. The CDR3 totals 14 residues.

The chain has TRBV12-3 or TRBV12-4 and TRBJ2-2; D is possibly TRBD1 or TRBD2 (6 bases each). Deletions cut 2 bases from V and 5 bases from J, with 15 bases between. The length of the CDR3 is 16 residues. The CDR3 DNA reads TGTGCCAGCAGTTTAAAAGGGGGGAGAGGAACCGGGGAGCTGTTTTTT. Translated: CASSLKGGRGTGELFF.

This chain connects TRBV28 to TRBJ2-5, with TRBD2 identical over 10 bases. The CDR3 sequence is 14 residues long. J gave up 5 bases and V 7 bases, and 7 bases lay outside the gene matches. Germline V lookup: CDR1 MDHEN, CDR2 SYDVKM. The CDR3 DNA reads TGTGCCAGCAAGCTAGCGGGAGTATCGGAGACCCAGTACTTC. It codes for CASKLAGVSETQYF.

This chain uses TRBV29-1 with TRBJ1-2; D ambiguous. Between the trimmed V and J ends, which lost 5 bases and 8 bases, there was a span of 15 bases. Germline values: CDR1 SQVTM, CDR2 ANQGSEA. CDR3 length: 12 amino acids. CDR3 protein: CSVPGKARGYTF. The CDR3 nucleotides are TGCAGCGTTCCCGGTAAAGCACGGGGCTACACCTTC.

This clonotype was recorded a few times. The rearrangement joins TRBV27 to TRBJ2-3; TRBD2 aligns across 7 bases. The V and J ends lost 3 bases and 1 base, in that order; junction bases with no gene match: 16. Germline values: CDR1 MNHEY, CDR2 SMNVEV (reference sequence). The CDR3 is made up of 19 amino acids. CDR3 amino acids: CASSFDGGSLNTGTDTQYF. In DNA, the CDR3 is TGTGCCAGCAGTTTTGACGGGGGGAGCCTGAACACTGGCACAGATACGCAGTATTTT.

In this sample, this clonotype turned up a few times. V is TRBV20-1 and J is TRBJ2-7, with D unresolved. With 0 bases removed from V and 2 bases from J, the gap between germline ends came to 11 bases. In germline, CDR1 is DFQATT, CDR2 SNEGSKA (reference sequence). This CDR3 comprises 14 residues. The CDR3 DNA reads as TGCAGTGCTAGAGATCGGGCCAGAGCCTACGAGCAGTACTTC. It translates to CSARDRARAYEQYF.

The V gene is TRBV28, the J gene TRBJ2-5; tentative D call: TRBD1 (5 bases). Trimming shortened V by 4 bases and J by 2 bases, and 14 bases separated the two germline ends. CDR1 is MDHEN, CDR2 SYDVKM, per germline. The CDR3 covers 15 residues. This CDR3 reads CASSSEQETQETQYF. CDR3 nucleotides: TGTGCCAGCAGTTCCGAACAGGAGACTCAAGAGACCCAGTACTTC.

J is TRBJ2-5 and V is TRBV12-3 or TRBV12-4; D ambiguous. Trimming removed 8 bases at V and 0 bases at J, with 13 bases between. The CDR3 totals 14 residues. This chain's CDR3 is CASALRRYQETQYF. DNA of the CDR3: TGTGCCAGCGCACTACGAAGGTACCAAGAGACCCAGTACTTC.

V and J are TRBV9 and TRBJ2-1; TRBD2 matches at 11 bases. This CDR3 region has 16 residues. The germline CDR1 and CDR2 sequences are SGDLS and YYNGEE. The V gene end was trimmed by 0 bases and the J gene end by 4 bases; junction bases not matched to a gene: 3. CDR3 coding DNA: TGTGCCAGCAGCGTAGAGCCTAGCGGGAGGTACAATGAGCAGTTCTTC. It codes for CASSVEPSGRYNEQFF. Variable domain in full (rest from reference TRBV9 and TRBJ2-1): DSGVTQTPKHLITATGQRVTLRCSPRSGDLSVYWYQQSLDQGLQFLIQYYNGEERAKGNILERFSAQQFPDLHSELNLSSLELGDSALYFCASSVEPSGRYNEQFFGPGTRLTVL.

Worth noting for this clonotype: An end of the junction differs from the germline gene, which may be a read error. The V gene is TRBV4-3, the J gene TRBJ2-5; D is perhaps TRBD2 (6 bases). This CDR3 comprises 15 residues. The V gene's germline CDR1 is LGHNA and CDR2 YSLEER. The chain's CDR3 is CASSQDTGVEESQYF. CDR3 coding DNA: TGCGCCAGCAGCCAAGATACGGGGGTGGAAGAGTCCCAGTACTTC.

V gene TRBV6-2 or TRBV6-3 combines with J gene TRBJ2-7; possible D gene TRBD2, 5 bases. V was clipped by 7 bases and J by 4 bases, with 14 bases between them. CDR1 and CDR2 from the germline V gene are MNHEY and SVGEGT. The CDR3 runs to 13 residues. DNA of the CDR3: TGTGCCAGCACTTATGGGAGTGGGTACGAGCAGTACTTC. Its protein product is CASTYGSGYEQYF.

This clonotype was recorded at least ten times. CDR3 DNA: TGTGCCAGCAGTTTCTTAGCGGGAGGGGATACGCAGTATTTT. Protein: CASSFLAGGDTQYF. The chain is built from TRBV27 and TRBJ2-3; TRBD2 aligns across 11 bases. V lost 3 bases, J lost 6 bases, and 2 bases stayed unmatched. Germline CDR1 reads MNHEY; CDR2 reads SMNVEV (reference sequence). The CDR3 runs to 14 residues.

In this sample, this clonotype turned up many times. The chain links TRBV29-1 to TRBJ2-7, with D possibly matching TRBD1 (7 bases). CDR3 size: 14 residues. The germline gives CDR1 SQVTM, CDR2 ANQGSEA. Trimming removed 8 bases from V and 2 bases from J, with 19 bases in between. CDR3 loop: CSFLDRDSPYEQYF. In nucleotides, the CDR3 is TGCAGCTTTTTAGACAGGGACTCCCCCTACGAGCAGTACTTC.

The J gene is TRBJ1-3, the V gene TRBV5-1, with D tentatively TRBD1 (6 bases). The length of the CDR3 is 20 residues. CDR1 and CDR2 from the germline V gene are SGHRS and YFSETQ. With 4 bases removed from V and 0 bases from J, the gap between germline ends came to 26 bases. Here the CDR3 DNA reads TGCGCCAGCAGCCATTACCCGGACGGTCCGGCGGGGGCCTCTGGAAACACCATATATTTT. This translates into CASSHYPDGPAGASGNTIYF. The full variable domain, rest sourced from reference TRBV5-1 and TRBJ1-3, is KAGVTQTPRYLIKTRGQQVTLSCSPISGHRSVSWYQQTPGQGLQFLFEYFSETQRNKGNFPGRFSGRQFSNSRSEMNVSTLELGDSALYLCASSHYPDGPAGASGNTIYFGEGSWLTVV.

The CDR3 reads CASSLVGIAGPLEQFF. In DNA, the CDR3 is TGTGCCAGCAGCTTAGTGGGAATAGCGGGGCCCCTAGAGCAGTTCTTC. J is TRBJ2-1 and V is TRBV7-8; 8 nucleotides agree with TRBD2. The V segment lost 1 base and the J segment 10 bases; nucleotides outside the gene matches: 12. Germline V gene lookup returns CDR1 SGHVS and CDR2 FQNEAQ. There are 16 residues in the CDR3.

This clonotype has more than one count but fewer than ten. V is TRBV7-9 and J is TRBJ2-1; D remains ambiguous. The CDR3 totals 11 residues. The germline gives CDR1 SEHNR, CDR2 FQNEAQ (reference sequence). V was trimmed by 8 bases and J by 6 bases, leaving 8 bases between them. CDR3 region: CASGRSNEQFF. The CDR3 bases are TGTGCCAGCGGCAGGTCCAATGAGCAGTTCTTC.

This chain links TRBV4-2 with TRBJ1-1; a possible D gene is TRBD1 (5 bases). Germline loops: CDR1 LGHNA, CDR2 YNFKEQ. This CDR3 region has 18 residues. V dropped 0 bases and J dropped 1 base, with 18 bases sitting between them. The CDR3 reads CASSQDQGRAGRNTEAFF. The CDR3 coding sequence is TGTGCCAGCAGCCAAGATCAGGGCAGGGCAGGTAGGAACACTGAAGCTTTCTTT.